The source of this T cell receptor beta chain is a study of human T cells and chemical hapten exposure. Study-wide background: Donors were sensitized with 2% DPC on the upper inner arm.

Trimming left V 0 bases short and J 4 bases short, with 8 bases between. The CDR3 covers 14 residues. Per germline, CDR1 SGHRS and CDR2 YFSETQ. General study results and limits: All donors were alopecia patients, so their immunity may differ from that of healthy people. Patch test score was positively correlated with the counts of PT1 expanded TCRs.

Time point reported: pre-sensitization, week 0. Treatment denoted: therapeutic diphenylcyclopropenone sensitization with weekly scalp DPC. The starting material, unfractionated whole blood, was used for total RNA extraction. Remarks on this clonotype: The antigen is unknown.

MiXCR, applied by TCRdb to the RACE reads, yields one record per CDR3 protein. The sample holds roughly 110,000 distinct CDR3 sequences, around 10% seen once. The TCR sequence derives from a woman in her forties or fifties with alopecia areata. Some clones in this sample may be carry-over from other donors' samples. Sequences were derived from whole blood, sampled in connection with sensitization to the hapten diphenylcyclopropenone (DPC). The chain carries TRBV5-1 and TRBJ2-1, with D hard to call. The CDR3 nucleotides read TGCGCCAGCAGCTTGGGCGAGCTTTACAATGAGCAGTTCTTC. This gives the protein CASSLGELYNEQFF. The full variable domain, completed using reference TRBV5-1 and TRBJ2-1, is KAGVTQTPRYLIKTRGQQVTLSCSPISGHRSVSWYQQTPGQGLQFLFEYFSETQRNKGNFPGRFSGRQFSNSRSEMNVSTLELGDSALYLCASSLGELYNEQFFGPGTRLTVL.